One sample yielded the 28 T cell receptor beta chains listed below, sequenced in a study of T cell changes during pregnancy in multiple sclerosis. Produced via immunoSEQ multiplex PCR; TCRdb's table is partial and in-frame only. The sample shows some 52,000 clones, just over 90% of them seen only once. The sequenced sample was CD4+ T cells from peripheral blood mononuclear cells, obtained before pregnancy. These receptors came from a female donor with multiple sclerosis, enrolled in a pregnancy study.

CDR3 DNA: TGTGCCAGCAGCCAAGGACAGGGTTACTATGGCTACACCTTC. Translating it yields CASSQGQGYYGYTF. The J gene is TRBJ1-2, the V gene TRBV9; 8 positions agree with TRBD1. The V segment lost 4 bases and the J segment 3 bases; nucleotides outside the gene matches: 5. The germline gives CDR1 SGDLS, CDR2 YYNGEE. The CDR3 contains 14 residues.

The table lists this clone with a count of one. The gene calls are TRBV29-1 and TRBJ2-7, with 9 bases identical to TRBD2. Trimming removed 6 bases from V and 3 bases from J; junction bases left unmatched: 3. This CDR3 spans 12 amino acids. Germline-derived CDR1 and CDR2 are SQVTM and ANQGSEA. CDR3 loop: CSVGTSRYEQYF. The CDR3 DNA reads TGCAGCGTGGGGACTAGCCGCTACGAGCAGTACTTC.

The rearrangement links TRBV7-2 to TRBJ2-1, with D possibly TRBD1 on 6 matching bases. Germline V gives CDR1 SGHTA, CDR2 FQGNSA. V lost 1 base, J lost 3 bases, and 10 bases lay in between. This CDR3 region has 15 residues. The CDR3 coding sequence is TGTGCCAGCAGCTTAGTTCGGGACATCTACAATGAGCAGTTCTTC. Its protein product is CASSLVRDIYNEQFF.

The rearrangement links TRBV30 to TRBJ2-3, with 9 nucleotides matching TRBD1. Germline values: CDR1 GTSNPN, CDR2 SVGIG (reference sequence). The J segment lost 2 bases and the V segment lost 1 base, leaving 7 bases of the junction unmatched. The CDR3 consists of 16 residues. CDR3 nucleotides: TGTGCCTGGAGTGCCTTTACAGGGGGCATCACAGATACGCAGTATTTT. It specifies CAWSAFTGGITDTQYF.

The CDR3 nucleotides read TGTGCCAGCAGCTCGACAGGGGGCTTGGAAGAGACCCAGTACTTC. Translating gives CASSSTGGLEETQYF. The chain joins TRBV7-2 to TRBJ2-5, with 10 nucleotides matching TRBD1. The CDR3 consists of 15 residues. Losses at the gene ends were 4 bases for V and 3 bases for J; bases not matched to a gene: 5. CDR1 is SGHTA and CDR2 is FQGNSA in the germline V gene.

The chain carries TRBV12-5 and TRBJ2-4, with TRBD2 matching over 9 bases. The trim removed 0 bases at V and 1 base at J, leaving 10 bases unmatched. In germline, CDR1 is LGHNT, CDR2 FRNRAP. This CDR3 contains 19 residues. The DNA of the CDR3 is TGTGCTAGTGGTTTGGTGGGGGGTAGCGGGAGTTTGGCCAAAAACATTCAGTACTTC. This sequence encodes CASGLVGGSGSLAKNIQYF. Looking up the rest from reference TRBV12-5 and TRBJ2-4 gives the full variable domain: DARVTQTPRHKVTEMGQEVTMRCQPILGHNTVFWYRQTMMQGLELLAYFRNRAPLDDSGMPKDRFSAEMPDATLATLKIQPSEPRDSAVYFCASGLVGGSGSLAKNIQYFGAGTRLSVL.

The rearrangement uses TRBV19 and TRBJ2-1; 8 nucleotides agree with TRBD2. CDR3 size: 17 residues. Trimming removed 5 bases from V and 7 bases from J; junction bases left unmatched: 16. The V gene's germline CDR1 is LNHDA and CDR2 SQIVND (reference sequence). CDR3: CASSGTGTSSVQNEQFF. The CDR3 bases are TGTGCCAGTAGTGGCACCGGGACTAGTTCCGTACAGAATGAGCAGTTCTTC.

The genes are TRBV6-1 and TRBJ2-7, with 7 bases fitting TRBD1. Trimming at V came to 6 bases and at J to 3 bases, leaving 8 bases not matched to a gene. Germline CDR1 and CDR2: MNHNS and SASEGT. This CDR3 has 14 amino acids. CDR3 region: CASSNRGTFYEQYF. The CDR3 coding sequence is TGTGCCAGCAGCAACAGGGGAACCTTCTACGAGCAGTACTTC.

This chain's CDR3 is CASSIGGTGGNSQHF. The CDR3 nucleotides read TGTGCCAGTAGTATAGGGGGGACAGGGGGCAATTCCCAGCATTTT. The rearrangement uses TRBV19 and TRBJ1-5; 12 nucleotides agree with TRBD1. This CDR3 is 15 amino acids long. The germline V gene encodes CDR1 LNHDA and CDR2 SQIVND (reference sequence). Trimming at V came to 1 base and at J to 11 bases, leaving 6 bases not matched to a gene.

The chain uses TRBV19 and TRBJ2-1; 9 positions match TRBD2. This CDR3 is 16 amino acids long. The germline V gene has CDR1 LNHDA and CDR2 SQIVND (reference sequence). V lost 5 bases, J lost 9 bases, and 14 bases stayed unmatched. The CDR3 nucleotides read TGTGCCAGTAGTCTTCTTAGCGGGAGCTGGACCGGTGAGCAGTTCTTC. This codes for CASSLLSGSWTGEQFF.

The V call is TRBV7-9, the J call TRBJ2-7; D possibly corresponds to TRBD2 (6 bases). In germline, CDR1 is SEHNR, CDR2 FQNEAQ (reference sequence). Trimming took off 5 bases at V and 6 bases at J, with 23 bases between the two ends. The CDR3 totals 16 residues. CDR3 in DNA: TGTGCCAGCAGCCAAAGCAACGGGGGACGAAGGGGCGAGCAGTACTTC. This codes for CASSQSNGGRRGEQYF.

The J gene is TRBJ1-2, the V gene TRBV6-1; perhaps TRBD1 as D (5 bases). Germline values: CDR1 MNHNS, CDR2 SASEGT. Between the trimmed V and J ends, which lost 6 bases and 1 base, there was a span of 9 bases. This CDR3 is built from 13 residues. In DNA, the CDR3 is TGTGCCAGCAGGGACATTGATAACTATGGCTACACCTTC. This encodes CASRDIDNYGYTF.

CDR3 in DNA: TGTGCCAGCAGTCCAGCCGACAGGGTACATGGCTACACCTTC. Protein product: CASSPADRVHGYTF. J is TRBJ1-2 and V is TRBV28; 7 nucleotides align to TRBD1. The CDR3 loop spans 14 amino acids. Trimming took 5 bases from V and 6 from J; bases not matched to a gene: 9. In germline, CDR1 is MDHEN, CDR2 SYDVKM.

The chain carries TRBV9 and TRBJ2-3, with D maybe TRBD1 (6 bases). Germline V gives CDR1 SGDLS, CDR2 YYNGEE. V was pared by 3 bases and J by 3 bases, with 8 bases between. This CDR3 is built from 13 residues. CDR3 region: CASSAGTTDTQYF. As DNA, the CDR3 is TGTGCCAGCAGCGCCGGGACAACAGATACGCAGTATTTT. Combining the CDR3 with reference TRBV9 and TRBJ2-3 gives the whole variable domain DSGVTQTPKHLITATGQRVTLRCSPRSGDLSVYWYQQSLDQGLQFLIQYYNGEERAKGNILERFSAQQFPDLHSELNLSSLELGDSALYFCASSAGTTDTQYFGPGTRLTVL.

The chain combines TRBV10-1 with TRBJ2-7, with 8 bases that match TRBD1. Per the germline V gene, CDR1 is WNHNN and CDR2 is SYGVQD (reference sequence). The CDR3 totals 15 residues. J lost 0 bases, V lost 4 bases, and 5 bases had no gene match. The CDR3 loop reads CASSVRDRNSYEQYF. CDR3 nucleotides: TGCGCCAGCAGTGTCCGGGACAGGAACTCCTACGAGCAGTACTTC.

The rearrangement uses TRBV10-2 and TRBJ2-7; D is uncertain. Germline assignment: CDR1 WSHSY and CDR2 SAAADI. V lost 0 bases and J lost 10, with 13 bases in between. There are 13 residues in the CDR3. The DNA for the CDR3 is TGCGCCAGCAGTGAGTCGGGCACTTCCGGACAGTACTTC. Amino acids: CASSESGTSGQYF.

The chain recombines TRBV19 with TRBJ2-2; possibly TRBD2 for D (5 bases). V lost 7 bases and J lost 7, with 10 bases in between. The CDR3 is 12 residues long. Germline V gene data show CDR1 as LNHDA and CDR2 as SQIVND (reference sequence). The CDR3 region is CASKREIGELFF. The CDR3 DNA is TGTGCCAGTAAAAGGGAGATCGGGGAGCTGTTTTTT.

This clone appeared a single time. V and J are TRBV27 and TRBJ1-2, with 7 bases lining up with TRBD1. Trimming took 6 bases from V and 2 from J; bases not matched to a gene: 9. Germline-derived CDR1 and CDR2 are MNHEY and SMNVEV (reference sequence). The CDR3 is 15 amino acids. The CDR3 is CASRPRTGRNYGYTF. The CDR3 DNA reads TGTGCCAGCAGACCTCGGACAGGAAGAAACTATGGCTACACCTTC.

The gene calls are TRBV5-1 and TRBJ2-3; 7 bases are shared with TRBD1. From germline, CDR1 is SGHRS and CDR2 YFSETQ. CDR3 length: 15 amino acids. Losses at the gene ends were 3 bases for V and 1 base for J; bases not matched to a gene: 5. DNA of the CDR3: TGCGCCAGCAGCTCTAGGGGGCTAGGCACAGATACGCAGTATTTT. Encoded protein: CASSSRGLGTDTQYF.

J is TRBJ1-1 and V is TRBV5-1; D might be TRBD1 (5 bases). The V and J ends lost 0 bases and 0 bases respectively, with 9 bases between them. From germline, CDR1 is SGHRS and CDR2 YFSETQ. This CDR3 spans 15 amino acids. CDR3 nucleotides: TGCGCCAGCAGCTTGGTCGGGGGAATGAACACTGAAGCTTTCTTT. It specifies CASSLVGGMNTEAFF.

The chain is built from TRBV10-1 and TRBJ2-5, with 7 bases that match TRBD1. Germline V gene sequence: CDR1 WNHNN, CDR2 SYGVQD (reference sequence). Germline trimming cut 3 bases from V and 3 bases from J; bases unmatched to any gene: 7. The CDR3 extends over 15 amino acids. The chain's CDR3 is CASSEIQGEEETQYF. In nucleotides, the CDR3 is TGCGCCAGCAGTGAAATCCAGGGGGAAGAAGAGACCCAGTACTTC.

This chain links TRBV7-2 with TRBJ1-2, with D perhaps TRBD1 (6 bases). Germline V lookup: CDR1 SGHTA, CDR2 FQGNSA. The CDR3 extends over 12 amino acids. Trimming removed 2 bases at V and 8 bases at J, with 9 bases between. The DNA for the CDR3 is TGTGCCAGCAGCTTACTGACAGGAGGCTACACCTTC. This sequence encodes CASSLLTGGYTF.

The rearrangement joins TRBV7-2 to TRBJ2-7; D is perhaps TRBD2 (5 bases). The CDR3 extends over 15 amino acids. V shed 1 base and J shed 4 bases, with 14 bases lying between them. Per the germline V gene, CDR1 is SGHTA and CDR2 is FQGNSA. The chain's CDR3 is CASSLGSGKVYEQYF. CDR3 coding DNA: TGTGCCAGCAGCTTAGGGTCGGGAAAGGTTTACGAGCAGTACTTC. Full variable domain (missing parts from reference TRBV7-2 and TRBJ2-7): GAGVSQSPSNKVTEKGKDVELRCDPISGHTALYWYRQSLGQGLEFLIYFQGNSAPDKSGLPSDRFSAERTGGSVSTLTIQRTQQEDSAVYLCASSLGSGKVYEQYFGPGTRLTVT.

The CDR3: CASSSRTGGFAFF. DNA for the CDR3: TGTGCCAGCAGTTCGCGGACAGGGGGCTTCGCTTTCTTT. The chain combines TRBV6-5 with TRBJ1-1; TRBD1 agrees at 11 bases. CDR3 length: 13 amino acids. The J segment lost 11 bases and the V segment lost 4 bases, leaving 6 bases of the junction unmatched. Germline values: CDR1 MNHEY, CDR2 SVGAGI.

V gene TRBV6-5 combines with J gene TRBJ1-1; D remains ambiguous. Germline V gene data show CDR1 as MNHEY and CDR2 as SVGAGI. This CDR3 comprises 14 residues. Trimming pared 5 bases from V and 4 bases from J, leaving 14 bases between. CDR3 nucleotides: TGTGCCAGCAGTAGAGGGATTAGAAGCACTGAAGCTTTCTTT. As protein: CASSRGIRSTEAFF.

V and J are TRBV16 and TRBJ2-6; weak D call: TRBD2 (7 bases). Germline-derived CDR1 and CDR2 are KGHSY and FQNENV. The CDR3 totals 18 residues. Trimming left V 4 bases short and J 0 bases short, with 16 bases between. The CDR3 DNA reads TGTGCCAGCAGCCTCATGGACGGGGGGCTCTCTGGGGCCAACGTCCTGACTTTC. Its translation is CASSLMDGGLSGANVLTF.

This chain links TRBV12-1 with TRBJ2-2; TRBD2 is the table's D call, not checked against the DNA. TRBV12-1 has pseudogene status. The CDR3 totals 19 residues. This CDR3 reads CASSWGAGLAGRETGELFF. In DNA, the CDR3 is TGTGCCAGCAGCTGGGGGGCGGGACTAGCGGGTCGGGAGACCGGGGAGCTGTTTTTT.

V and J are TRBV7-2 and TRBJ1-2; the D gene is possibly TRBD1 (5 bases). CDR3 size: 14 residues. Germline loops: CDR1 SGHTA, CDR2 FQGNSA. V was clipped by 3 bases and J by 3 bases, with 11 bases between them. CDR3 nucleotide sequence: TGTGCCAGCAGCTTCGGCGGAGGGGACTATGGCTACACCTTC. As protein: CASSFGGGDYGYTF.